This TCR beta chain emerged from a study of cytomegalovirus exposure and HLA in healthy donors. Germline lookup yields CDR1 SGHTA and CDR2 FQGNSA. Trimming stripped 1 base from V and 1 base from J, with 8 bases between. This CDR3 spans 14 amino acids. Vbeta (60) and Jbeta (13) primers were used in the PCR. Using immunoSEQ multiplex PCR, the repertoire was profiled, and TCRdb retains in-frame clones only, with some absent. The sample comprises 100,000 to 150,000 clones, over 65% of which are singletons, and about 6% rests with the top ten. The sample consisted of PBMCs. The origin of this receptor is a woman in her forties in good health and CMV-seronegative. The chain employs TRBV7-2 and TRBJ2-7; D perhaps matches TRBD1 (5 bases). This CDR3 reads CASSLVQGSYEQYF. CDR3 sequence (DNA): TGTGCCAGCAGCTTAGTTCAGGGATCCTACGAGCAGTACTTC.